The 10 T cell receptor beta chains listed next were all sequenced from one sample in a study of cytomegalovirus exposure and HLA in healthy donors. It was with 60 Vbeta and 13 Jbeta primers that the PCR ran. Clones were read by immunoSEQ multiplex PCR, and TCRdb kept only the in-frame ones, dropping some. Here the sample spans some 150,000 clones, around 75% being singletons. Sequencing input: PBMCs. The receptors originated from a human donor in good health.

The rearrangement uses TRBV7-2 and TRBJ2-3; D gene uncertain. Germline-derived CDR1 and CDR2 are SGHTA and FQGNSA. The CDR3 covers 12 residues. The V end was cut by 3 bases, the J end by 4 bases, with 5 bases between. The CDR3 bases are TGTGCCAGCAGCTTTAAGCCAGATACGCAGTATTTT. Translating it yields CASSFKPDTQYF.

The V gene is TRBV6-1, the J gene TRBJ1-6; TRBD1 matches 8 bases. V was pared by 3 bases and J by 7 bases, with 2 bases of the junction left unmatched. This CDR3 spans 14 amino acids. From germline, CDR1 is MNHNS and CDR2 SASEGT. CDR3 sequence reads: CASSEQGANSPLHF. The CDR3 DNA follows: TGTGCCAGCAGTGAGCAGGGGGCCAATTCACCCCTCCACTTT.

For the CDR3, the DNA is TGTGCCAGCAGCCCCATTGCGGGACTAGCGGGTGCCTACAATGAGCAGTTCTTC. Protein sequence: CASSPIAGLAGAYNEQFF. The rearrangement links TRBV7-8 to TRBJ2-1, with 12 positions matching TRBD2. Germline-derived CDR1 and CDR2 are SGHVS and FQNEAQ. The CDR3 is made up of 18 amino acids. The ends lost 5 bases at V and 2 bases at J; junction bases unmatched: 10.

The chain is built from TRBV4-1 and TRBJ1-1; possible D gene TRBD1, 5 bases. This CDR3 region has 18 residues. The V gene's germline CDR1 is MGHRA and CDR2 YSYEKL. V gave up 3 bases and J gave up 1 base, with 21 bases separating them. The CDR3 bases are TGCGCCAGCAGCCATTTGGGCAGGGAACGATCTAAGAACACTGAAGCTTTCTTT. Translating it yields CASSHLGRERSKNTEAFF.

The CDR3 spells CASRKGIRWLAGGKGDTQYF. The CDR3 DNA reads TGTGCCAGCCGAAAGGGAATCCGGTGGCTAGCGGGAGGGAAGGGAGATACGCAGTATTTT. The rearrangement links TRBV27 to TRBJ2-3; TRBD2 matches at 12 bases. The CDR3 has 20 amino acids. V lost 8 bases and J lost 5; bases outside the gene matches: 23. Germline-derived CDR1 and CDR2 are MNHEY and SMNVEV (reference sequence).

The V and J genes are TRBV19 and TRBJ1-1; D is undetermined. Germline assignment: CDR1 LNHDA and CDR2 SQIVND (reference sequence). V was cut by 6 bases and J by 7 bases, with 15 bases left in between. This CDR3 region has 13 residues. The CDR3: CASSEYRDREAFF. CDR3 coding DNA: TGTGCCAGTAGCGAGTACCGGGATCGTGAAGCTTTCTTT.

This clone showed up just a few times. In nucleotides, the CDR3 is TGTGCCAGCCGGACAGGGAACGGGGAGCTGTTTTTT. This sequence encodes CASRTGNGELFF. V gene TRBV27 combines with J gene TRBJ2-2; TRBD1 agrees at 8 bases. Germline V gene sequence: CDR1 MNHEY, CDR2 SMNVEV (reference sequence). V dropped 8 bases and J dropped 7; count of bases not matched to a gene: 3. CDR3 length: 12 residues.

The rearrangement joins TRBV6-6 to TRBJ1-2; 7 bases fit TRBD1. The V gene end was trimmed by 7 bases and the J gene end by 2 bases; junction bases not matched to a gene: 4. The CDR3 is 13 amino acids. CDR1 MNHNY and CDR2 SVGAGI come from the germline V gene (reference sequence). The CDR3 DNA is TGTGCCAGCAACCCACAGGGGAACTATGGCTACACCTTC. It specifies CASNPQGNYGYTF.

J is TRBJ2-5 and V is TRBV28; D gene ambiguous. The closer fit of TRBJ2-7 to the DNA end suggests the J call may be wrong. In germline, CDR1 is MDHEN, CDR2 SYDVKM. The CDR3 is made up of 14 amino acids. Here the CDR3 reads CASSYFDSSYEQYF. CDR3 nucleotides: TGTGCCAGCAGTTATTTCGACTCCTCGTACGAGCAGTACTTC.

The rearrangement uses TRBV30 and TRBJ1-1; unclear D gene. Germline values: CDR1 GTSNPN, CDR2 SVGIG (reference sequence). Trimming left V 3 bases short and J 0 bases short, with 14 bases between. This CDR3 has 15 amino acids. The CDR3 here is CAWRSSLLMNTEAFF. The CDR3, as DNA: TGTGCCTGGAGATCCAGTCTCCTTATGAACACTGAAGCTTTCTTT. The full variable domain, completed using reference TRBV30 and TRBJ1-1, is SQTIHQWPATLVQPVGSPLSLECTVEGTSNPNLYWYRQAAGRGLQLLFYSVGIGQISSEVPQNLSASRPQDRQFILSSKKLLLSDSGFYLCAWRSSLLMNTEAFFGQGTRLTVV.